Sequencing of this TCR beta chain was carried out in a study of shared clonotypes between healthy human individuals. In the case of this clone: Its antigen is not known. In the same sample, other DNA sequences code for this CDR3.

Template for every sorted-subset replicate PCR totaled 150 to 250 ng DNA, around 32,000 T cell genomes. Data came from immunoSEQ multiplex PCR; TCRdb stores just in-frame clones and leaves some out. The data contain approximately 2.1 million clones, approximately 95% of them singletons. The CDR3 is 10 residues long. Trimming removed 5 bases at V and 5 bases at J, with 3 bases between. The germline V gene encodes CDR1 MDHEN and CDR2 SYDVKM. Study-wide points: Clonotypes shared by all four sorted-subset donors had higher generation probabilities than non-shared clonotypes. Estimated richness values were generally larger in naive subsets than in memory subsets.

Caucasian adults residing in Nashville, Tennessee made up all the donors. The chain uses TRBV28 and TRBJ2-5; no firm D call. This TCR came from a man between 18 and 29 years old in good health. Some clones in this sample may be carry-over from other donors' samples. Sequencing used naive CD4+ T cells from PBMCs. Subset indicated: CD45RA+ positively selected. CDR3: CASSRETQYF. The CDR3 DNA follows: TGTGCCAGCAGTCGGGAGACCCAGTACTTC.